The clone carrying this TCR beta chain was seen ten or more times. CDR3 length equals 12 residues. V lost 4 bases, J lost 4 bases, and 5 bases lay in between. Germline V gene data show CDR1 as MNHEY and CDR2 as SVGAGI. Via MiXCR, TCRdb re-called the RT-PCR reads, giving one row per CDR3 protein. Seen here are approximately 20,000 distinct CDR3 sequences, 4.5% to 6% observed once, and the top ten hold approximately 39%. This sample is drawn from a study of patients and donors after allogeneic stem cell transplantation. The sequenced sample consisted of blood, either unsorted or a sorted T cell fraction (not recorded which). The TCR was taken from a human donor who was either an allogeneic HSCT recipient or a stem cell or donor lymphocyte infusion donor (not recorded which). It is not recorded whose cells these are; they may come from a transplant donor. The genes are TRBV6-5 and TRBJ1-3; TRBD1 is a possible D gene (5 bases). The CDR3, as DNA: TGTGCCAGCAGTTGGGGCGGAAACACCATATATTTT. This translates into CASSWGGNTIYF.